This T cell receptor beta chain was retrieved from a study of shared clonotypes between healthy human individuals. Study background: Per donor, CD8 memory used one plate, CD8 naive used two, CD4 memory used three and CD4 naive used three.

CD45RO-negative cells were positively selected for CCR7, leaving out terminally differentiated effector memory CD45RA+ cells. TCRdb's copy holds only in-frame clones and misses some; the assay was immunoSEQ multiplex PCR. This table has around 1,900,000 clones, about 94% appearing once. Remarks on this clone: The antigen is unknown. At the DNA level, this CDR3 is encoded by other sequences in the same sample as well.

Trimming took 3 bases from V and 5 from J, leaving 10 bases between them. There are 13 residues in the CDR3. Germline CDR1 reads MNHEY; CDR2 reads SMNVEV (reference sequence). Notes on the study in general: The study found lower generation probabilities in non-shared clonotypes than in those shared by all four donors.

This chain joins TRBV27 and TRBJ1-1; D gene uncertain. The sample consisted of naive CD8+ T cells from PBMCs. The receptor was derived from a man aged 18 to 35 in good health. Some clones in this sample may be carry-over from other donors' samples. The CDR3 coding sequence is TGTGCCAGCAGTTTCGGCTCGGGAACTGAAGCTTTCTTT. It translates to CASSFGSGTEAFF.